One T cell receptor (beta chain) is described in this entry. The antigen is undetermined. A read error may be the cause here, since a much bigger clone is one base away. This record comes from a study of regulatory T cells in long-lasting Graves disease. Time point specified: newly diagnosed GD, antithyroid drugs for less than 3 months. PBMC-extracted RNA yielded the TCR library. Study outcomes and limitations: A reduction in accuracy may have resulted from the small sample size.

The CDR3 contains 16 residues. Looked up from germline, CDR1 is ENHRY and CDR2 is SYGVKD. Trimming took off 6 bases at V and 0 bases at J, with 18 bases between the two ends. For TCR beta, libraries came from iRepertoire HTBI primers and Arm-PCR of CDR3 regions. TCRdb redid the calling of the multiplex PCR reads with MiXCR, one entry per CDR3 protein. The sample records approximately 400,000 distinct CDR3 sequences, roughly 15% being singletons. The data also belong to a second study, concerning T cells in Graves' hyperthyroidism and ophthalmopathy.

Specimen: peripheral blood mononuclear cells (PBMCs), collected at new diagnosis, from a patient treated with antithyroid drugs. J is TRBJ2-7 and V is TRBV10-3; a possible D gene is TRBD1 (6 bases). The TCR sequence derives from a woman between 40 and 50 years old with Graves disease. The CDR3 protein is CAISPQGSQSSYEQYF. In DNA, the CDR3 is TGTGCCATCAGCCCGCAGGGGTCCCAAAGCTCCTACGAGCAGTACTTC.